This T cell receptor beta chain was documented in a study of blood T cell repertoires in COVID-19. Study-wide background: Samples came from the United States, Italy and Spain, spanning acute and convalescent COVID-19. Nucleic acid was either cDNA or gDNA, and it came from T cells, B-cell-depleted T cells, or PBMCs.

The CDR3 is made up of 15 amino acids. CDR1 is KGHSH and CDR2 is LQKENI in the germline V gene. With 2 bases clipped from V and 3 bases from J, the junction kept 5 bases outside the gene matches. In the source study's methods: Amplified reference gene primers provided the basis for estimating nucleated cell counts. Assay used: immunoSEQ multiplex PCR; TCRdb lists only in-frame clones, some missing. That table is the source of V, J and clone size, and D and trimming were worked out from the DNA. The table lists fewer than 500,000 clones, 81% of them singletons. This chain links TRBV18 with TRBJ2-7, with 9 bases fitting TRBD1. This receptor was obtained from a human donor with acute or convalescent COVID-19. The donor label of this sample is uncertain. Sequencing was performed on peripheral blood. The CDR3 nucleotides read TGTGCCAGCTCACCAACCGGACAGGGGTACTACGAGCAGTACTTC. Translated, it gives CASSPTGQGYYEQYF.